The clone carrying this T cell receptor beta chain was observed a few times. Antigen: not known. One end of the junction does not line up with germline, which may come from a read error. This sample is part of a study of post-analysis software for immune sequencing data. Findings of the study overall: For normalized Chao1 diversity, multiple sclerosis patients scored significantly lower than controls did. TRBV5-6, TRBV5-1 and TRBV20-1 were among 4 or 5 TRBV segments more frequent in patients than controls.

cDNA libraries of TCR beta carried unique molecular identifiers. It was from roughly 1 to 10 million T cells that around 500,000 cDNA molecules came. One entry per CDR3 protein results from TCRdb running MiXCR on the PCR reads. The table includes 250,000 to 300,000 distinct CDR3 sequences, about 38% detected once. This CDR3 is 15 amino acids long. Germline CDR1 SGHDT, CDR2 YYEEEE. The sequenced sample consisted of blood. The chain employs TRBV5-6 and TRBJ2-1; D is unclear. The receptor was isolated from a girl between 10 and 17 years old with multiple sclerosis. For the CDR3, the DNA is TGTGCCAGCAGCTTGTATGATAGGGATTACAATGGGCAGTTCTTC. Translated: CASSLYDRDYNGQFF. Full variable domain (missing parts from reference TRBV5-6 and TRBJ2-1): DAGVTQSPTHLIKTRGQQVTLRCSPKSGHDTVSWYQQALGQGPQFIFQYYEEEERQRGNFPDRFSGHQFPNYSSELNVNALLLGDSALYLCASSLYDRDYNGQFFGPGTRLTVL.